One sample yielded the 15 T cell receptor beta chains listed below, sequenced in a study of cytomegalovirus exposure and HLA in healthy donors. PCR primers comprised 60 Vbeta and 13 Jbeta primers. Clones were read by immunoSEQ multiplex PCR, and TCRdb kept only the in-frame ones, dropping some. Of 120,000 to 150,000 clones in the sample, approximately 79% were seen once. Sequenced sample: PBMCs. All receptors come from a woman aged 25 to 39 in good health and CMV-seronegative.

J is TRBJ2-1 and V is TRBV7-2; no clear D. CDR3 length: 13 residues. V lost 0 bases to trimming and J lost 6 bases, with 6 bases between them. The germline V gene encodes CDR1 SGHTA and CDR2 FQGNSA. CDR3 residues: CASSLASFNEQFF. The DNA of the CDR3 is TGTGCCAGCAGCTTAGCTAGTTTCAATGAGCAGTTCTTC.

To note about this clone: Relative to the germline gene, one junction end is altered; a read error may explain this. V usage is TRBV7-9 and J usage is TRBJ1-1; 10 bases agree with TRBD1. Germline-derived CDR1 and CDR2 are SEHNR and FQNEAQ (reference sequence). The CDR3 has 13 amino acids. The CDR3 DNA sequence: TGTGCCAGCAGCTTTACCGGGACAGGGGAGAGTGCTTTT. It yields the protein CASSFTGTGESAF.

The chain links TRBV7-9 to TRBJ2-5, with 7 nucleotides matching TRBD1. Germline assignment: CDR1 SEHNR and CDR2 FQNEAQ (reference sequence). The junction had 15 bases not matched to a gene; V was cut back by 2 bases and J by 3 bases. This CDR3 is 18 amino acids long. CDR3 loop: CASSLFGQAAQIEETQYF. In DNA, the CDR3 is TGTGCCAGCAGCTTATTTGGACAGGCGGCGCAGATAGAAGAGACCCAGTACTTC. The whole variable domain, remainder taken from reference TRBV7-9 and TRBJ2-5, is DTGVSQNPRHKITKRGQNVTFRCDPISEHNRLYWYRQTLGQGPEFLTYFQNEAQLEKSRLLSDRFSAERPKGSFSTLEIQRTEQGDSAMYLCASSLFGQAAQIEETQYFGPGTRLLVL.

This chain connects TRBV30 to TRBJ1-6, with a possible D match to TRBD1 (6 bases). Trimming shortened V by 4 bases and J by 2 bases, and 18 bases separated the two germline ends. The CDR3 contains 17 residues. Germline V gene sequence: CDR1 GTSNPN, CDR2 SVGIG (reference sequence). The chain's CDR3 is CAWMTQLRQAYNSPLHF. DNA for the CDR3: TGTGCCTGGATGACTCAACTCAGACAGGCCTATAATTCACCCCTCCACTTT.

The J gene is TRBJ2-3, the V gene TRBV5-1, with D possibly being TRBD2 (6 bases). There are 17 residues in the CDR3. V was cut by 1 base and J by 4 bases, with 19 bases left in between. Germline V gives CDR1 SGHRS, CDR2 YFSETQ. The CDR3 region is CASSLSVSRGASDTQYF. The CDR3 DNA follows: TGCGCCAGCAGCTTGTCAGTGTCGCGGGGAGCATCAGATACGCAGTATTTT.

The V gene is TRBV28, the J gene TRBJ1-2; the match to TRBD1 covers 10 bases. This CDR3 region has 13 residues. Germline CDR1 is MDHEN and CDR2 is SYDVKM. Trimming cost V 8 bases and J 7 bases; bases outside gene matches: 7. The DNA of the CDR3 is TGTGCCAGCGGATGGACAGGGGGTTTTGGCTACACCTTC. Amino acids: CASGWTGGFGYTF.

The J gene is TRBJ2-1, the V gene TRBV25-1, with 7 positions matching TRBD2. CDR1 is MGHDK, CDR2 SYGVNS, per germline. V lost 3 bases, J lost 5 bases, and 7 bases stayed unmatched. The CDR3 spans 15 residues. The CDR3 bases are TGTGCCAGCAGTGAGTTCCGGGAGGACAACAATGAGCAGTTCTTC. Its protein product is CASSEFREDNNEQFF.

This chain connects TRBV5-1 to TRBJ2-3; D is unresolved. Between the trimmed V and J ends, which lost 1 base and 8 bases, there was a span of 14 bases. Per the germline V gene, CDR1 is SGHRS and CDR2 is YFSETQ. The CDR3 is made up of 14 amino acids. The CDR3 spells CASSLPESLGTQYF. Here the CDR3 DNA reads TGCGCCAGCAGCTTGCCGGAAAGCCTAGGTACGCAGTATTTT.

The chain employs TRBV7-3 and TRBJ2-1; tentatively, D is TRBD1 (5 bases). The V gene's germline CDR1 is SGHTA and CDR2 FQGTGA. This CDR3 is built from 15 residues. The V end lost 2 bases, the J end lost 2 bases, and 10 bases lay between the germline ends. The DNA for the CDR3 is TGTGCCAGCAGCTTAGCTAGGGGCCCCTACAATGAGCAGTTCTTC. This encodes CASSLARGPYNEQFF.

This clone has a handful of counts. The J gene is TRBJ2-3, the V gene TRBV11-3; TRBD2 aligns across 9 bases. V lost 5 bases to trimming and J lost 0 bases; unmatched junction nucleotides: 9. The CDR3 is 17 residues long. In germline, CDR1 is SGHNT, CDR2 YENEEA. This chain's CDR3 is CASSGGGALASTDTQYF. The DNA of the CDR3 is TGTGCCAGCAGCGGCGGGGGGGCCCTAGCTAGCACAGATACGCAGTATTTT.

The V and J genes are TRBV6-5 and TRBJ1-6; the D gene is possibly TRBD1 (6 bases). Per germline, CDR1 MNHEY and CDR2 SVGAGI. V lost 5 bases to trimming and J lost 4 bases, with 9 bases between them. The CDR3 length is 14 residues. The CDR3 DNA follows: TGTGCCAGCAGTCAGGGACATTATAATTCACCCCTCCACTTT. It specifies CASSQGHYNSPLHF.

The rearrangement uses TRBV5-1 and TRBJ1-2; D might be TRBD1 (5 bases). The germline V gene encodes CDR1 SGHRS and CDR2 YFSETQ. The V gene lost 0 bases and the J gene lost 4 bases, with 13 bases spanning the gap. The CDR3 length is 15 residues. DNA of the CDR3: TGCGCCAGCAGCTTGGGACCCGGGACTGCCTATGGCTACACCTTC. The encoded protein is CASSLGPGTAYGYTF.

The chain links TRBV27 to TRBJ2-1, with TRBD2 identical over 8 bases. The trim removed 3 bases at V and 3 bases at J, leaving 7 bases unmatched. This CDR3 comprises 16 residues. Germline V lookup: CDR1 MNHEY, CDR2 SMNVEV (reference sequence). CDR3 sequence reads: CASSFVPLADYNEQFF. The CDR3 nucleotides read TGTGCCAGCAGTTTTGTCCCACTAGCGGACTACAATGAGCAGTTCTTC.

The CDR3 region is CASSIDRAGTEAFF. Written as DNA, the CDR3 is TGTGCCAGCAGCATCGACAGGGCGGGGACTGAAGCTTTCTTT. The chain is built from TRBV9 and TRBJ1-1; 7 bases align to TRBD1. After removal of 4 bases from V and 5 bases from J, the junction contained 8 bases not matched to a gene. Germline lookup yields CDR1 SGDLS and CDR2 YYNGEE. The CDR3 totals 14 residues.

V gene TRBV19 combines with J gene TRBJ1-3, with D perhaps matching TRBD1 (5 bases). The V and J ends lost 5 bases and 5 bases respectively, with 13 bases between them. The CDR3 runs to 14 residues. Germline V gene data show CDR1 as LNHDA and CDR2 as SQIVND (reference sequence). CDR3 protein: CASSPTADRNTIYF. CDR3 sequence (DNA): TGTGCCAGTAGTCCGACAGCCGATCGAAACACCATATATTTT.